This T cell receptor (beta chain) was obtained from a study of vaccination effects on CD4 cells after COVID-19. Study findings and constraints: Few convalescent patients and no early post-infection timepoints were included in the study.

Antigen-specific CD4+ T cells expanded by the ViraFEST assay with viral peptide pools were then sequenced. The culture ran for 10 days, and then CD4+ T cells were isolated. No vaccinee had earlier SARS-CoV-2 infection, and nucleocapsid antibodies were negative. Clones were read by immunoSEQ multiplex PCR, and TCRdb kept only the in-frame ones, dropping some. The sample holds 20,000 to 25,000 clones, 74% seen once. The CDR3 contains 13 residues. J was trimmed by 6 bases and V by 5 bases; bases with no gene match: 2. In this sample, this clone turned up once. Its antigen is currently unknown. This TCR was recovered from a human donor who received a COVID-19 vaccine. The specimen comprised CD4+ T cells from PBMCs cultured with SARS-CoV-2 spike peptides, sampled before COVID-19 vaccination. This rearrangement joins TRBV12-3 or TRBV12-4 to TRBJ2-2; 8 bases are a match to TRBD2. DNA of the CDR3: TGTGCCAGCAGTAGCGGGAGCCCCGGGGAGCTGTTTTTT. Its translation: CASSSGSPGELFF.